A few counts support the clone carrying this TCR beta chain. The data stem from a study of beta chain features in type 1 diabetes. The whole isolated RNA underwent reverse transcription, so sequencing captured expressed TCRB transcripts. Profiled with immunoSEQ multiplex PCR; TCRdb holds only in-frame clones, not every one. The table records under 200,000 clones, 7.5% to 10% of them present only once. The germline gives CDR1 SGHTA, CDR2 FQGNSA. The V and J ends lost 5 bases and 7 bases respectively, with 20 bases between them. This CDR3 contains 15 residues. This receptor was taken from a man aged 18 to 29 in good health. The sample was central memory CD4+ T cells from blood. This chain connects TRBV7-2 to TRBJ1-2; maybe TRBD1 (6 bases). In DNA form, the CDR3 reads TGTGCCAGCAGCACAAGGGCAGGGGACGGAAGTGGCTACACCTTC. It encodes CASSTRAGDGSGYTF.